The source of this TCR beta chain is a study of T cells expressing NK-cell markers (TCRdb year 2020). With regard to the full study: TCR beta-chain repertoires were profiled in sorted CD3+CD56+NKG2C+, CD3+CD56+NKG2C- and CD3+CD56-NKG2C+ T-cell subsets from several donors. The eight sequenced donors were randomly selected healthy volunteers, three men and five women. The libraries were sequenced on Illumina HiSeq 2000/2500, MiSeq or NextSeq, producing 2 x 150 bp reads. Of the eight sequenced donors, seven were found to be HCMV-seropositive and one was found to be HCMV-seronegative. The study at large found these results: Those dominant clonotypes were again the most abundant among CD3+CD56-NKG2C+ cells in a handful of donors, at about 25-60.1%. It remained unclear whether the expanded NKG2C-expressing T cell clones were specific for HCMV antigens. For five or six donors, the dominant CD3+CD56+NKG2C+ clonotypes were among the top 10 CD8+ clonotypes and accounted for about 1.0-7.5% of CD8+ T cells.

HCMV-specific IgG was detected in serum with a commercial ELISA kit to determine HCMV serostatus. Ficoll density gradient centrifugation was used to isolate peripheral blood mononuclear cells from blood. Measured from the cysteine to the phenylalanine, the CDR3 is 15 residues long. The protein alone is recorded here. As encoded in the germline V gene (reference sequence), CDR1 is SEHNR while CDR2 is FQNEAQ. Regarding this clonotype: The antigen it recognizes is unknown.

The sequencer was an Illumina HiSeq 2000. TCR beta cDNA libraries were made by 5'RACE template switching that added a universal primer site and unique molecular identifiers. cDNA synthesis was primed from the TCR beta constant segment and was followed by two successive PCR amplification steps. On the authors' methods: MIGEC handled demultiplexing of the reads and grouping by UMI, while MiTCR was used to assemble and quantify clonotypes. To exclude erroneous sequences, any TCR cDNA sequence not supported by at least two reads was discarded. The tcR package was used for downstream repertoire analysis, with clonotypes matched between fractions based on CDR3 nucleotide sequence plus V segment. VDJmatch was used to annotate antigen specificity against VDJdb, with one amino acid substitution allowed in CDR3. TCRdb reprocessed the public reads and reports one entry per CDR3 protein sequence, without DNA. The V and J calls and clone size are TCRdb's, not the authors'. The sample's table lists a count of roughly 280,000 distinct CDR3 sequences. Of the sample, about 0.39% falls within the top ten clones.

The specimen was blood T cells: a sorted CD56 or NKG2C T cell subset, CD4+ or CD8+ T cells, or bulk PBMC T cells (not recorded which). The V gene is TRBV7-9 and the J gene is TRBJ2-3; without DNA, the TCRdb call of TRBD1 cannot be checked. The clonotype originates from a man between 18 and 29 years old in good health. Donor details come from another sample of the same person, matched by shared clones. CDR3 reads: CASSPGQTNRDTQYF. Here the CDR3 is joined to the reference TRBV7-9 and TRBJ2-3 genes, and the full variable domain is: DTGVSQNPRHKITKRGQNVTFRCDPISEHNRLYWYRQTLGQGPEFLTYFQNEAQLEKSRLLSDRFSAERPKGSFSTLEIQRTEQGDSAMYLCASSPGQTNRDTQYFGPGTRLTVL.